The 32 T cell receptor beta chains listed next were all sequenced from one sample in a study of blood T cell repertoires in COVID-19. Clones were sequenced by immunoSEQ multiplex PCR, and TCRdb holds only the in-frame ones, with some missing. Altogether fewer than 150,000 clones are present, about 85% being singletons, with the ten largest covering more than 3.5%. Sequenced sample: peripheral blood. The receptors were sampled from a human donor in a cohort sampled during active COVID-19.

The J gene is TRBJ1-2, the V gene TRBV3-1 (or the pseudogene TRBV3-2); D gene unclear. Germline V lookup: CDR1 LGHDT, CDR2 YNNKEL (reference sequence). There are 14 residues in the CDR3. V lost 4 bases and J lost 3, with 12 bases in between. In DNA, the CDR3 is TGTGCCAGCAGCCCCTCCGGCAGGCACTATGGCTACACCTTC. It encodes CASSPSGRHYGYTF.

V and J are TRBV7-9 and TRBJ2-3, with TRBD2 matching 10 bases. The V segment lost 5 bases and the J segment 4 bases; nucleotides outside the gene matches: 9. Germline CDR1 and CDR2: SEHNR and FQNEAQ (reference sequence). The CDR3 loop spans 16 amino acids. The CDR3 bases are TGTGCCAGCAGCCCCCGGGGCCTAGCGGGAGCAGATACGCAGTATTTT. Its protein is CASSPRGLAGADTQYF.

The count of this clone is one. DNA for the CDR3: TGTGCCAGTAGGCTCCACGGGGAGTCCTACGAGCAGTACTTC. Translation gives CASRLHGESYEQYF. The chain carries TRBV19 and TRBJ2-7; TRBD2 is a possible D gene (5 bases). CDR1 and CDR2 (germline): LNHDA, SQIVND (reference sequence). Trimming took off 6 bases at V and 1 base at J, with 13 bases between the two ends. This CDR3 region has 14 residues.

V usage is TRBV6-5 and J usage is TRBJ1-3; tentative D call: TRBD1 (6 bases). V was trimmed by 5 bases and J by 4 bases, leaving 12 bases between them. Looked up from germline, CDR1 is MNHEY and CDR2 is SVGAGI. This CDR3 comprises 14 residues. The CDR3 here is CASSPTGTGNTIYF. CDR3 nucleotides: TGTGCCAGCAGTCCCACAGGGACCGGAAACACCATATATTTT.

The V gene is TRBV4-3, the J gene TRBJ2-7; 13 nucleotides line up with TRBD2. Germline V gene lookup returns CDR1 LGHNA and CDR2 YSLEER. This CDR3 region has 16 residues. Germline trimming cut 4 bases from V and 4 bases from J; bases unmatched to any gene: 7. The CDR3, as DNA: TGCGCCAGCAGCCTACACGGGACTAGCGGGGAATACGAGCAGTACGTC. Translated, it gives CASSLHGTSGEYEQYV.

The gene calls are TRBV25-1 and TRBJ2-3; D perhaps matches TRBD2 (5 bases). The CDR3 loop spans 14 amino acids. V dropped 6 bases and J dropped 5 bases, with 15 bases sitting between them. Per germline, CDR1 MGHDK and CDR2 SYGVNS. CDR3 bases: TGTGCCAGCAGCCGCGTGGGAGATAGAGATACGCAGTATTTT. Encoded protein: CASSRVGDRDTQYF.

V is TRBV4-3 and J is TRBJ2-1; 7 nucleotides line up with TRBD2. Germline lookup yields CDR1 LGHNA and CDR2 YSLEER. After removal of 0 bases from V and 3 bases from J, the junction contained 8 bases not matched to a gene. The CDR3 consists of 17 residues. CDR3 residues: CASSQDTPSGFYNEQFF. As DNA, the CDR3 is TGCGCCAGCAGCCAAGACACGCCTAGCGGCTTCTACAATGAGCAGTTCTTC.

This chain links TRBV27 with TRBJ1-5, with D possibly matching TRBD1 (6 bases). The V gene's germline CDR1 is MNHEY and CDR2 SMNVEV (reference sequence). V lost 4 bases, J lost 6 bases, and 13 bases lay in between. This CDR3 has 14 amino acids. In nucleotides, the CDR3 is TGTGCCAGCAGTTCGACAGGTGCGGCTCAGCCCCAGCATTTT. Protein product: CASSSTGAAQPQHF.

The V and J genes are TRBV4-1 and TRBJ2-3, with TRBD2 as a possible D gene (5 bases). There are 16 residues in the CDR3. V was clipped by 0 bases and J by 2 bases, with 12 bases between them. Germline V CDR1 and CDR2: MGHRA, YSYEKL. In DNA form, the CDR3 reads TGCGCCAGCAGCCAAGAACCCCTGGGAGCCACAGATACGCAGTATTTT. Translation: CASSQEPLGATDTQYF.

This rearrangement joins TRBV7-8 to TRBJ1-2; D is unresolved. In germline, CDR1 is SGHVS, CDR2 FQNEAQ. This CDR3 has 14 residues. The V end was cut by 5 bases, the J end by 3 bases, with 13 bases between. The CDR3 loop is CASSPEPGYYGYTF. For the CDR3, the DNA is TGTGCCAGCAGCCCAGAGCCAGGATACTATGGCTACACCTTC.

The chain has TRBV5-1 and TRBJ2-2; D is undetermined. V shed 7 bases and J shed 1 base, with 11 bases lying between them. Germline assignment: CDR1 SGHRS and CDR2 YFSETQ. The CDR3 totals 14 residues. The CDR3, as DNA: TGCGCCAGCCAAAGCTACGGGAACACCGGGGAGCTGTTTTTT. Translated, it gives CASQSYGNTGELFF.

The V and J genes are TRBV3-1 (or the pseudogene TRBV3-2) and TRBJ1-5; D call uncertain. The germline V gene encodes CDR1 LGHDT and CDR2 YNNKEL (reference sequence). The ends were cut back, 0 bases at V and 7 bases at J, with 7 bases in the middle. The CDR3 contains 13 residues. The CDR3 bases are TGTGCCAGCAGCCAAGATTTCGGGCAGCCCCAGCATTTT. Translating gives CASSQDFGQPQHF.

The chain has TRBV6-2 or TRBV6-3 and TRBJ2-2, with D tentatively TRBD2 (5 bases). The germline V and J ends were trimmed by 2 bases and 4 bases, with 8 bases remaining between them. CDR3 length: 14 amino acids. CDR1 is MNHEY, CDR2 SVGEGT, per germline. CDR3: CASSYRGFTGELFF. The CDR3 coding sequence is TGTGCCAGCAGTTACCGGGGTTTCACCGGGGAGCTGTTTTTT.

Written as DNA, the CDR3 is TGTGCCAGCAGTAAGGACAGGGAAAAACTGTTTTTT. As protein: CASSKDREKLFF. The chain joins TRBV12-3 or TRBV12-4 to TRBJ1-4, with 7 bases that match TRBD1. J was trimmed by 8 bases and V by 5 bases; bases with no gene match: 2. The CDR3 has 12 residues.

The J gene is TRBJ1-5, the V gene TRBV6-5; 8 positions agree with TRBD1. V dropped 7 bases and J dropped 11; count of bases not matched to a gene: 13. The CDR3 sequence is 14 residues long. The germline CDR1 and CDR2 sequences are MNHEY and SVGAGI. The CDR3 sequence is CASTRGTGDRSQHF. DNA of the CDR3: TGTGCCAGCACCCGGGGGACAGGTGACCGTTCCCAGCATTTT.

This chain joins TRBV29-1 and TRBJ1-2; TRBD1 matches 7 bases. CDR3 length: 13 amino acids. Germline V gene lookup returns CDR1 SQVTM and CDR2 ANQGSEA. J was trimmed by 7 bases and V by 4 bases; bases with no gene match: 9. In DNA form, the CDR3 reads TGCAGCGTTGCACGGGACAGCTCCTTTGGCTACACCTTC. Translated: CSVARDSSFGYTF.

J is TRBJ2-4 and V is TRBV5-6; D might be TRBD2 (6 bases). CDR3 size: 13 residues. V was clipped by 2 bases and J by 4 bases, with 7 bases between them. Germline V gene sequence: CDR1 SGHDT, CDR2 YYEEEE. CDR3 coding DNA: TGTGCCAGCAGCTTAGGGAGGAAAAACATTCAGTACTTC. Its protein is CASSLGRKNIQYF.

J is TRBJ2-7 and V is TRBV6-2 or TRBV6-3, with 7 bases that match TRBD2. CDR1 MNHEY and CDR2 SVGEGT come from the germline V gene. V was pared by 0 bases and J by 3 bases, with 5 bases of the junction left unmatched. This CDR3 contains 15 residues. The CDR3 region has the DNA TGTGCCAGCAGTTACTCGACTGGGGGGGTCTACGAGCAGTACTTC. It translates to CASSYSTGGVYEQYF.

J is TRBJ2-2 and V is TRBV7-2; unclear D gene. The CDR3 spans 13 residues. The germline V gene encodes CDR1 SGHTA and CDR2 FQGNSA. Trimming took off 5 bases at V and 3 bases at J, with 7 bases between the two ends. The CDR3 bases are TGTGCCAGCAGCCGAGTACACACCGGGGAGCTGTTTTTT. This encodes CASSRVHTGELFF.

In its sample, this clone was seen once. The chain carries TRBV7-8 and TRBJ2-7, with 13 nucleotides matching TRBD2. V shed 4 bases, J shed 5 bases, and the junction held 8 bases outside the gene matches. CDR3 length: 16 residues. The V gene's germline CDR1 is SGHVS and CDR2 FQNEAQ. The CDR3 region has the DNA TGTGCCAGCAGCTCAAGGACTAGCGGGAGTTTGAACGAGCAGTACGTC. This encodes CASSSRTSGSLNEQYV.

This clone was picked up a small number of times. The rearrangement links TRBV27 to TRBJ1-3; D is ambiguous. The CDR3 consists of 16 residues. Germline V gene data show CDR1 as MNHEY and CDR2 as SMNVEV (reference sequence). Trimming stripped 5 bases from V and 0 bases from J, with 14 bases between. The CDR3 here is CASSPMTRSSGNTIYF. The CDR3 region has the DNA TGTGCCAGCAGTCCAATGACCCGGAGCTCTGGAAACACCATATATTTT.

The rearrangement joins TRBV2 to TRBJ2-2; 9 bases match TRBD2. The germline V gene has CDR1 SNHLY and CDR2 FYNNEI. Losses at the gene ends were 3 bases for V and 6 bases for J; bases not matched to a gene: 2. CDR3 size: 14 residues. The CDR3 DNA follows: TGTGCCAGCAGTGATGAGCGGGAGGCCGGGGAGCTGTTTTTT. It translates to CASSDEREAGELFF.

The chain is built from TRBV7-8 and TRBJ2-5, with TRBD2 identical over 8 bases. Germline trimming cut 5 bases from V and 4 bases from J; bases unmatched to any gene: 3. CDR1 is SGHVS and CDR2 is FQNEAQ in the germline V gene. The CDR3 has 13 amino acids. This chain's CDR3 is CASSPGGGETQYF. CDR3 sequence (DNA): TGTGCCAGCAGCCCCGGGGGGGGAGAGACCCAGTACTTC.

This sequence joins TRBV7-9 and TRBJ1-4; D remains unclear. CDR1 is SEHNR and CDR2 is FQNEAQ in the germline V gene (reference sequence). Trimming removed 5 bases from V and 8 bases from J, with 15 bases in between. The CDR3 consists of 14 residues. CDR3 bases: TGTGCCAGCAGCCGAGACTATGAGCTGGAAAAACTGTTTTTT. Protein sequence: CASSRDYELEKLFF.

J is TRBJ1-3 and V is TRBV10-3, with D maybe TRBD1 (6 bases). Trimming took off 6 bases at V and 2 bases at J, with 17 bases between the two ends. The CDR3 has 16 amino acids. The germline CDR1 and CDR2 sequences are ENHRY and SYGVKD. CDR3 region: CAISPIRGSAGNTIYF. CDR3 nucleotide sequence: TGTGCCATCAGCCCAATCAGGGGCTCGGCTGGAAACACCATATATTTT.

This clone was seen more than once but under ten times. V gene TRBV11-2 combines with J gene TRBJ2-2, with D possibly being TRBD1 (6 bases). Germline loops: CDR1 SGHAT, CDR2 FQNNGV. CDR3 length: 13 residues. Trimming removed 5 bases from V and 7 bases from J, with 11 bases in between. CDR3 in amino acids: CASSGGGFGELFF. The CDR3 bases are TGTGCCAGCAGCGGGGGCGGATTCGGGGAGCTGTTTTTT. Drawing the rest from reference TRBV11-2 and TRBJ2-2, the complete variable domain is EAGVAQSPRYKIIEKRQSVAFWCNPISGHATLYWYQQILGQGPKLLIQFQNNGVVDDSQLPKDRFSAERLKGVDSTLKIQPAKLEDSAVYLCASSGGGFGELFFGEGSRLTVL.

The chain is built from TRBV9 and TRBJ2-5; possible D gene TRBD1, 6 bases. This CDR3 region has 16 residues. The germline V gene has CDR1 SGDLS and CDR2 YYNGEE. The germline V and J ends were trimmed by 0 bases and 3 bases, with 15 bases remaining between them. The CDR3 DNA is TGTGCCAGCAGCGTAGTGGGGGCGCGGACGGAAGAGACCCAGTACTTC. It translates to CASSVVGARTEETQYF.

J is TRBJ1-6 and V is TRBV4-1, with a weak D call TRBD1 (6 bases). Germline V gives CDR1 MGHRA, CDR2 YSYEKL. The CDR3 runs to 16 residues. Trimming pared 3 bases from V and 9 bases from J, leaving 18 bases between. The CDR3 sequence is CASSHPPWGQGSPLHF. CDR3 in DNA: TGCGCCAGCAGCCACCCCCCCTGGGGGCAAGGTTCACCCCTCCACTTT.

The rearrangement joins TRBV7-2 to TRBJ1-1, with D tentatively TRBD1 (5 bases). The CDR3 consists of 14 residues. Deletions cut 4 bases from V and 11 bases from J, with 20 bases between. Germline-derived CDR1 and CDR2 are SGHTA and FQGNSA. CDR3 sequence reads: CASSSGGTPIGAFF. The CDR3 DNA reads TGTGCCAGCAGCTCGGGAGGGACTCCCATTGGGGCTTTCTTT.

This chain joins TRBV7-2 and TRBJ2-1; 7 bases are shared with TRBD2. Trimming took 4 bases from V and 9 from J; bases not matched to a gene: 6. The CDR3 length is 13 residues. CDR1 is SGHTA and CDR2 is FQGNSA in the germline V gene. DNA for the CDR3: TGTGCCAGCAGCTCCACGGGAGGCCTTGAGCAGTTCTTC. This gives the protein CASSSTGGLEQFF.

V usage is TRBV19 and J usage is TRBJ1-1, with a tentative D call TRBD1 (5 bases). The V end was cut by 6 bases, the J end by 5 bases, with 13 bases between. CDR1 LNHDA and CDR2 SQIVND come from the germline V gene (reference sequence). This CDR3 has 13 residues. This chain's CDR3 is CASSHGEGTEAFF. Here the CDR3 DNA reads TGTGCCAGTAGCCATGGGGAGGGGACTGAAGCTTTCTTT.

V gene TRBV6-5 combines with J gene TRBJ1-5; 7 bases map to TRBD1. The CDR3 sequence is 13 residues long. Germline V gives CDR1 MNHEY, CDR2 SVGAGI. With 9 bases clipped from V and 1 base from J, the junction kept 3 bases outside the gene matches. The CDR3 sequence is CASQQGSNQPQHF. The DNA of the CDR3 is TGTGCCAGTCAACAGGGGAGCAATCAGCCCCAGCATTTT.